A single sample gave rise to the 14 T cell receptor beta chains below, sequenced in a study of metastatic and nonmetastatic thyroid tumors. TCRdb called clones again from the PCR reads with MiXCR. The sample includes 25,000 to 30,000 clones, around 16% of them seen just once. All patients reached thyroid surgery having received no treatment beforehand. Input material: blood. The receptors derive from a female donor with papillary thyroid cancer or a benign thyroid nodule (not recorded which). Some clones in this sample may be carry-over from other donors' samples.

This clone was recorded once. The J gene is TRBJ2-5, the V gene TRBV11-2, with a possible D match to TRBD2 (6 bases). The CDR3 runs to 13 residues. Germline CDR1 SGHAT, CDR2 FQNNGV. Trimming took off 7 bases at V and 2 bases at J, with 11 bases between the two ends. CDR3 in amino acids: CASILGGQETQYF. CDR3 bases: TGTGCCAGCATCTTGGGGGGACAAGAGACCCAGTACTTC.

The chain is built from TRBV7-2 and TRBJ1-2; possibly TRBD1 for D (6 bases). This CDR3 is built from 11 residues. Germline-derived CDR1 and CDR2 are SGHTA and FQGNSA. V was trimmed by 5 bases and J by 10 bases, leaving 11 bases between them. CDR3 DNA: TGTGCCAGCAGCGTACAGGGAGTCTACACCTTC. It specifies CASSVQGVYTF.

This clone was found many times. V is TRBV2 and J is TRBJ1-3, with unresolved D. Trimming cost V 3 bases and J 2 bases, with 11 bases left between them. Germline V gene sequence: CDR1 SNHLY, CDR2 FYNNEI. This CDR3 is built from 15 residues. CDR3 loop: CASSDPRRTGNTIYF. The CDR3 bases are TGTGCCAGCAGTGATCCTAGGCGCACTGGAAACACCATATATTTT.

Details on this clone: Other DNA sequences within the sample encode an identical CDR3. As DNA, the CDR3 is TGTGCCAGCAGCCAAGCCGGTACAGGTGAAGCCTACGAGCAGTACTTC. This encodes CASSQAGTGEAYEQYF. The chain employs TRBV4-2 and TRBJ2-7; D possibly corresponds to TRBD1 (5 bases). This CDR3 has 16 residues. Per the germline V gene, CDR1 is LGHNA and CDR2 is YNFKEQ. V was cut by 1 base and J by 2 bases, with 15 bases left in between.

By sample share, this clone is medium-sized (0.01 to 0.1%). At the DNA level, this CDR3 is encoded by other sequences in the same sample as well. The V call is TRBV27, the J call TRBJ2-1, with D perhaps TRBD2 (5 bases). V shed 0 bases and J shed 6 bases, with 12 bases lying between them. This CDR3 has 15 residues. CDR1 is MNHEY, CDR2 SMNVEV, per germline (reference sequence). Written as DNA, the CDR3 is TGTGCCAGCAGTTTATCGCGCGGACTCCTCAATGAGCAGTTCTTC. Translation gives CASSLSRGLLNEQFF.

The chain recombines TRBV27 with TRBJ2-5; 7 bases align to TRBD1. Germline V gene sequence: CDR1 MNHEY, CDR2 SMNVEV (reference sequence). The CDR3 runs to 16 residues. V lost 5 bases and J lost 3; bases outside the gene matches: 12. The CDR3 reads CASSPEGAVGKETQYF. In DNA, the CDR3 is TGTGCCAGCAGTCCTGAGGGGGCAGTGGGCAAAGAGACCCAGTACTTC.

This clone has ten or more counts. The CDR3, as DNA: TGTGCCAGCAGCTTAAAGACAGATACGCAGTATTTT. Translating gives CASSLKTDTQYF. The chain combines TRBV7-2 with TRBJ2-3; no clear D. Trimming cost V 2 bases and J 3 bases, with 3 bases left between them. The V gene's germline CDR1 is SGHTA and CDR2 FQGNSA. The CDR3 is made up of 12 amino acids.

This clone has at least ten counts. The V and J genes are TRBV20-1 and TRBJ2-5; TRBD2 matches 8 bases. J lost 5 bases, V lost 0 bases, and 11 bases had no gene match. Germline V gene sequence: CDR1 DFQATT, CDR2 SNEGSKA (reference sequence). The CDR3 loop spans 16 amino acids. The CDR3 sequence is CSARDFIAGPWETQYF. CDR3 coding DNA: TGCAGTGCTAGAGATTTTATAGCGGGGCCCTGGGAGACCCAGTACTTC.

The chain employs TRBV19 and TRBJ2-7, with 10 nucleotides matching TRBD1. Germline V gene sequence: CDR1 LNHDA, CDR2 SQIVND (reference sequence). CDR3 size: 14 residues. The trim removed 8 bases at V and 6 bases at J, leaving 10 bases unmatched. CDR3 sequence (DNA): TGTGCCAGTGTAACCGGGACAGGGGCCACCGAGCAGTACTTC. The encoded protein is CASVTGTGATEQYF.

Points on this clone: Mismatch with germline at one junction end may stem from a read error. V is TRBV28 and J is TRBJ1-5, with D perhaps matching TRBD1 (6 bases). The CDR3 extends over 14 amino acids. Germline V gene sequence: CDR1 MDHEN, CDR2 SYDVKM. The CDR3 loop reads CASRPWGGNHPQHF. In DNA form, the CDR3 reads TGTGCCAGCAGGCCCTGGGGGGGCAATCATCCCCAGCATTTT.

This clone was found a few times. This chain joins TRBV6-4 and TRBJ1-1; D might be TRBD1 (6 bases). Germline assignment: CDR1 MRHNA and CDR2 SNTAGT. This CDR3 spans 15 amino acids. The germline V and J ends were trimmed by 6 bases and 2 bases, with 16 bases remaining between them. CDR3 DNA: TGTGCCAGCAGCGATTCCGGGACACCAAACACTGAAGCTTTCTTT. Translated, it gives CASSDSGTPNTEAFF.

This clone was counted between two and nine times. This chain joins TRBV12-3 or TRBV12-4 and TRBJ2-5; D may be TRBD2 (6 bases). The CDR3 totals 16 residues. Trimming cost V 1 base and J 5 bases, with 17 bases left between them. The CDR3: CASSLVVGPAGETQYF. The CDR3, as DNA: TGTGCCAGCAGTTTAGTAGTCGGCCCTGCGGGGGAGACCCAGTACTTC.

By frequency in the sample, this clone is medium-sized. V usage is TRBV27 and J usage is TRBJ1-2; possible D gene TRBD1, 6 bases. The CDR3 loop spans 15 amino acids. CDR1 and CDR2 from the germline V gene are MNHEY and SMNVEV (reference sequence). The V end was cut by 2 bases, the J end by 2 bases, with 12 bases between. For the CDR3, the DNA is TGTGCCAGCAGTTTAGAAGGGACACCCAACTATGGCTACACCTTC. It translates to CASSLEGTPNYGYTF.

This clone was counted a few times. The chain carries TRBV6-8 and TRBJ2-2; D is undetermined. Germline-derived CDR1 and CDR2 are MNHGY and SAAAGT. The germline V and J ends were trimmed by 6 bases and 1 base, with 12 bases remaining between them. This CDR3 spans 15 amino acids. CDR3 sequence: CASRGNSQNTGELFF. The CDR3 DNA sequence: TGTGCCAGCAGGGGGAATTCCCAGAACACCGGGGAGCTGTTTTTT.